Below are 9 T cell receptor beta chains sequenced from a single sample in a study of long-term antiretroviral therapy in people with HIV. Researchers report immunoSEQ v3.0 was run at survey level. Method: immunoSEQ multiplex PCR; TCRdb's copy keeps in-frame clones and lacks some. The repertoire holds 15,000 or so clones, with about 94% as singletons. The sequenced sample was unsorted PBMCs, obtained nearly 6.5 years after starting antiretroviral therapy. Every receptor here comes from a woman aged 45 to 65 with HIV.

This chain connects TRBV7-2 to TRBJ2-3; possibly TRBD2 for D (6 bases). The CDR3 contains 14 residues. CDR1 SGHTA and CDR2 FQGNSA come from the germline V gene. V dropped 1 base and J dropped 10 bases, with 15 bases sitting between them. CDR3 protein: CASSLGGDPVAQYF. The CDR3 nucleotides read TGTGCCAGCAGCTTAGGGGGGGATCCTGTGGCGCAGTATTTT.

The CDR3 is CASSLEQASAGELFF. CDR3 coding DNA: TGCGCCAGCAGCTTGGAACAGGCCTCCGCCGGGGAGCTGTTTTTT. The chain joins TRBV5-1 to TRBJ2-2; weak D call: TRBD1 (5 bases). The germline gives CDR1 SGHRS, CDR2 YFSETQ. The CDR3 is made up of 15 amino acids. V lost 0 bases to trimming and J lost 6 bases, with 12 bases between them. Based on the CDR3 plus reference TRBV5-1 and TRBJ2-2, the full variable domain is KAGVTQTPRYLIKTRGQQVTLSCSPISGHRSVSWYQQTPGQGLQFLFEYFSETQRNKGNFPGRFSGRQFSNSRSEMNVSTLELGDSALYLCASSLEQASAGELFFGEGSRLTVL.

The chain carries TRBV5-1 and TRBJ1-2; 8 positions match TRBD1. The germline gives CDR1 SGHRS, CDR2 YFSETQ. The CDR3 sequence is 14 residues long. Trimming removed 4 bases from V and 4 bases from J; junction bases left unmatched: 6. CDR3 nucleotides: TGCGCCAGCAGCAGTCCGGGACAGGCCTATGGCTACACCTTC. Protein sequence: CASSSPGQAYGYTF.

This clone was detected only once. V gene TRBV18 combines with J gene TRBJ1-1; D gene uncertain. The CDR3 is 14 amino acids. Looked up from germline, CDR1 is KGHSH and CDR2 is LQKENI. Trimming took off 0 bases at V and 4 bases at J, with 9 bases between the two ends. CDR3 residues: CASSPPVGSTEAFF. The CDR3 coding sequence is TGTGCCAGCTCACCACCAGTGGGGAGCACTGAAGCTTTCTTT.

The chain has TRBV6-6 and TRBJ2-1; no definite D call. V was trimmed by 6 bases and J by 5 bases, leaving 14 bases between them. Per the germline V gene, CDR1 is MNHNY and CDR2 is SVGAGI (reference sequence). The CDR3 extends over 14 amino acids. CDR3 region: CASSPVTSNNEQFF. The CDR3, as DNA: TGTGCCAGCAGCCCAGTTACAAGTAACAATGAGCAGTTCTTC.

This clone was seen a single time. The chain employs TRBV27 and TRBJ2-1; weak D call: TRBD2 (5 bases). The germline V gene encodes CDR1 MNHEY and CDR2 SMNVEV (reference sequence). The V and J ends lost 5 bases and 8 bases respectively, with 22 bases between them. The CDR3 is made up of 16 amino acids. The CDR3 DNA sequence: TGTGCCAGCAGTCTGTTGGCGGGCCTCTCCCACTATGAGCAGTTCTTC. Amino acid sequence: CASSLLAGLSHYEQFF.

The chain recombines TRBV7-3 with TRBJ2-3; 12 positions agree with TRBD2. V shed 5 bases and J 5 bases; nucleotides not matched to a gene: 8. The CDR3 is made up of 16 amino acids. The germline gives CDR1 SGHTA, CDR2 FQGTGA. The CDR3 here is CASSPRLAGALDTQYF. In DNA form, the CDR3 reads TGTGCCAGCAGCCCCCGACTAGCGGGAGCCCTAGATACGCAGTATTTT.

CDR3 coding DNA: TGTGCCATCAGTGAAGGGACAGGGAAAGAGACCCAGTACTTC. Translation gives CAISEGTGKETQYF. The chain combines TRBV10-3 with TRBJ2-5, with 9 bases lining up with TRBD1. Germline CDR1 reads ENHRY; CDR2 reads SYGVKD. This CDR3 has 14 residues. J lost 3 bases, V lost 3 bases, and 2 bases had no gene match.

The gene calls are TRBV6-1 and TRBJ2-1, with 9 bases aligning to TRBD1. The CDR3 has 17 residues. Germline CDR1 MNHNS, CDR2 SASEGT. V lost 4 bases to trimming and J lost 3 bases; unmatched junction nucleotides: 10. The CDR3 is CASSVSRGTGYYNEQFF. The CDR3 nucleotides read TGTGCCAGCAGTGTATCCCGAGGGACAGGGTACTACAATGAGCAGTTCTTC.